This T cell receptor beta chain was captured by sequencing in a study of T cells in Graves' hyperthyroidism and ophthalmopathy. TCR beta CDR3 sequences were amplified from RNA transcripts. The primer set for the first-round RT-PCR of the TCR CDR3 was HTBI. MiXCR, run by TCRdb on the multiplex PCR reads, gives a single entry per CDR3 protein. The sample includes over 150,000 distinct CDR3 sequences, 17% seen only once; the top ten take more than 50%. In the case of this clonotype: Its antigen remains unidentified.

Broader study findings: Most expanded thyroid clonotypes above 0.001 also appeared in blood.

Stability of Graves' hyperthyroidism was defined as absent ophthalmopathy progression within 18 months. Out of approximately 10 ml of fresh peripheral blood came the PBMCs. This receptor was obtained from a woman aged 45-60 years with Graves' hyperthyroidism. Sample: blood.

The CDR3 nucleotides read TGCGCCAGCAGCTTTTCACTAGCGGGAGACATGGATACGCAGTATTTT. It codes for CASSFSLAGDMDTQYF. The chain uses TRBV5-1 and TRBJ2-3; the match to TRBD2 covers 11 bases. Unmatched junction bases numbered 8, after V lost 2 bases and J lost 6 bases. The germline gives CDR1 SGHRS, CDR2 YFSETQ. This CDR3 is 16 amino acids long.